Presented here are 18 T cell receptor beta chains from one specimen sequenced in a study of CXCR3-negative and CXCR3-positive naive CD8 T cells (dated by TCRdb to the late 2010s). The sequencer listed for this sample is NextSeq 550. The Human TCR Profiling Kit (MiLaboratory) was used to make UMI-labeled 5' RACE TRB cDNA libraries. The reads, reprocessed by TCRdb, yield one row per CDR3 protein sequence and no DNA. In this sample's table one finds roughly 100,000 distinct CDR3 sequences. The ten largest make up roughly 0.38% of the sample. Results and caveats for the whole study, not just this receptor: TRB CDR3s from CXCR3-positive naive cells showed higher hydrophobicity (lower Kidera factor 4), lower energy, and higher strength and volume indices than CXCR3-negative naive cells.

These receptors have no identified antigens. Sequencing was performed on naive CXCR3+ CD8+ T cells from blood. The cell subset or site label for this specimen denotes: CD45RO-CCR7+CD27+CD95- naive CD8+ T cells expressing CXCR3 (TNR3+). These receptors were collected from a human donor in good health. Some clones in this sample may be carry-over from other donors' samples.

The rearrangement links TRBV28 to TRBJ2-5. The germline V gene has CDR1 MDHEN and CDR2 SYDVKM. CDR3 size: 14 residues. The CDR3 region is CASSFFGNQETQYF.

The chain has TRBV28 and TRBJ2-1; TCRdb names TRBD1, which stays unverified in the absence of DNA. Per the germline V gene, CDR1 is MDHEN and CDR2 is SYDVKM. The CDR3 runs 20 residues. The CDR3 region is CASSQFGGPRTAASYNEQFF.

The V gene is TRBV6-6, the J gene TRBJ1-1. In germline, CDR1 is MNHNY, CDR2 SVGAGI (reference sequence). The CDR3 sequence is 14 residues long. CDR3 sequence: CATRTARLNTEAFF.

The chain's CDR3 is CASSARLGYEQYF. The chain carries TRBV7-9 and TRBJ2-7. The V gene's germline CDR1 is SEHNR and CDR2 FQNEAQ (reference sequence). This CDR3 has 13 residues.

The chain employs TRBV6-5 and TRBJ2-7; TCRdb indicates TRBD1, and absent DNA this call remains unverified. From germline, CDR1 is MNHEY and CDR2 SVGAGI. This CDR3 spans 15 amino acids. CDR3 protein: CASSPTGTGRDEQYF.

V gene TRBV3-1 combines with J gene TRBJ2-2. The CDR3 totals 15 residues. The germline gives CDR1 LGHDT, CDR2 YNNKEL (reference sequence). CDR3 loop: CASSQDLAGTGELFF.

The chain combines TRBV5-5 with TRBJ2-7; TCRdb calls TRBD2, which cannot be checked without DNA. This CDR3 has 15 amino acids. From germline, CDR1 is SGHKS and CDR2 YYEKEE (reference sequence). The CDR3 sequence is CASSLVAGGPYEQYF.

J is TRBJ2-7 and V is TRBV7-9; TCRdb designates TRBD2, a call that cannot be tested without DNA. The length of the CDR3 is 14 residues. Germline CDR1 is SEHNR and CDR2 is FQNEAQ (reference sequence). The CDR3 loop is CASSLESGAYEQYF.

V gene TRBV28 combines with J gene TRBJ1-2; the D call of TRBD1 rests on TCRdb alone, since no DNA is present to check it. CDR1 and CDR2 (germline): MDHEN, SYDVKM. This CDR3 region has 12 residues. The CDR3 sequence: CASRQGVDGYTF.

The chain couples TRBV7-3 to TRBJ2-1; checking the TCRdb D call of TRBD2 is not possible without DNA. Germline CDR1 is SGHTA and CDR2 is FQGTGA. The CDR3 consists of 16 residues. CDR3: CASSDQLAGVSGEQFF.

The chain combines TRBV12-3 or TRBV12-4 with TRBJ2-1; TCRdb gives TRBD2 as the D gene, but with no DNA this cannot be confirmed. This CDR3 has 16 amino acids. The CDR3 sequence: CASTLPGTSIYNEQFF.

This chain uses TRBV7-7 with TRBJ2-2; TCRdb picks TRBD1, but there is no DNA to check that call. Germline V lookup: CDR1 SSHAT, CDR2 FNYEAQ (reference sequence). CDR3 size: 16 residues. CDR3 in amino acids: CASSPTGAPNTGELFF.

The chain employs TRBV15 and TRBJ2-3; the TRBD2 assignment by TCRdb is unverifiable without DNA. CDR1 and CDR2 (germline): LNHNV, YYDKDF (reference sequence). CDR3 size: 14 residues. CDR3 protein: CATSVAGLTDTQYF. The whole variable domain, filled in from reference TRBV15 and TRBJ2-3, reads DAMVIQNPRYQVTQFGKPVTLSCSQTLNHNVMYWYQQKSSQAPKLLFHYYDKDFNNEADTPDNFQSRRPNTSFCFLDIRSPGLGDTAMYLCATSVAGLTDTQYFGPGTRLTVL.

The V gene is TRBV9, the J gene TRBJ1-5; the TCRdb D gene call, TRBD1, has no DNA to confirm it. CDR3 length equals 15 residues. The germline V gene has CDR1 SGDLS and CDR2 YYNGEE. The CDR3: CASSPQGNSNQPQHF.

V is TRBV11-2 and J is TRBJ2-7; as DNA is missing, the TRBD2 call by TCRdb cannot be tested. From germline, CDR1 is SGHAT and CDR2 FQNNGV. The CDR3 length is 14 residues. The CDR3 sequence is CASSLLSGGTEQYF.

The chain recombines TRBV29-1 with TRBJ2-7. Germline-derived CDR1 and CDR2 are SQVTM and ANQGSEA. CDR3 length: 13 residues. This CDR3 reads CSVQTRTSYEQYF.

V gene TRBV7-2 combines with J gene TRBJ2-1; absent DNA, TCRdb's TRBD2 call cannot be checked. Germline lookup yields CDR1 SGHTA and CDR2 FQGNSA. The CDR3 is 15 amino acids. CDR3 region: CASSPGPSSYNEQFF.

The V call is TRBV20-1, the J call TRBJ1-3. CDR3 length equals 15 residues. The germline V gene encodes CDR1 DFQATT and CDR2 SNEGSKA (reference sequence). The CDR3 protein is CSARDGLFSGNTIYF.